What follows describes a single T cell receptor beta chain. Clones were read by immunoSEQ multiplex PCR, and TCRdb kept only the in-frame ones, dropping some. In the table there are some 30,000 clones, roughly 79% of which are singletons. Described time point: after neoadjuvant nivolumab, at surgical resection. The sample originates from a study of neoadjuvant anti-PD-1 for oral cavity cancer. Study overall: Nivolumab at 3 mg/kg was mostly given biweekly, three to four doses, pre-surgery. Patients without progression received a fourth nivolumab dose around day 43, then surgical resection on days 50-56.

The CDR3 consists of 16 residues. Per germline, CDR1 SEHNR and CDR2 FQNEAQ (reference sequence). V gave up 0 bases and J gave up 3 bases, with 15 bases separating them. The receptor was isolated from a person between 40 and 85 years old with oral cavity squamous cell carcinoma. The chain carries TRBV7-9 and TRBJ2-7; the D gene is possibly TRBD1 (5 bases). The source material was PBMCs, sampled after nivolumab (anti-PD-1) treatment. CDR3 nucleotides: TGTGCCAGCAGCTTAGCGTCGGCAGGGCCGCACTACGAGCAGTACTTC. Translation: CASSLASAGPHYEQYF.